Below, 9 T cell receptor beta chains from the same sample are listed, as sequenced in a study of T cell changes during pregnancy in multiple sclerosis (dated by TCRdb to about 2019). The library was built by means of the immunoSEQ multiplex PCR assay. TCRdb provides this immuneACCESS table in a form limited to in-frame rearrangements. Some clones are lacking; in checked studies, under half of them reflect an unresolved V gene, and why the rest are absent is not known. For this sample there are 50,000 to 65,000 clones; more than 90% appear just once. In total, the top ten clones hold under 3.5% of the sample. Sequences were derived from CD8+ T cells from peripheral blood mononuclear cells, sampled before pregnancy. The receptors originated from a female donor with multiple sclerosis, enrolled in a pregnancy study.

This sequence joins TRBV6-1 and TRBJ1-5; 8 bases are shared with TRBD1. CDR1 is MNHNS, CDR2 SASEGT, per germline. The junction had 8 bases not matched to a gene; V was cut back by 6 bases and J by 4 bases. The CDR3 extends over 15 amino acids. The CDR3 reads CASSGGQGTNQPQHF. In nucleotides, the CDR3 is TGTGCCAGCAGCGGAGGACAGGGTACTAATCAGCCCCAGCATTTT.

This chain uses TRBV4-1 with TRBJ2-6; D call uncertain. V lost 1 base, J lost 1 base, and 8 bases lay in between. CDR3 length equals 16 residues. Looked up from germline, CDR1 is MGHRA and CDR2 is YSYEKL. CDR3 region: CASSQVAGSGANVLTF. DNA of the CDR3: TGCGCCAGCAGCCAAGTGGCCGGGTCTGGGGCCAACGTCCTGACTTTC.

The chain employs TRBV6-1 and TRBJ2-1; 8 nucleotides line up with TRBD2. This CDR3 spans 16 amino acids. Trimming removed 3 bases from V and 9 bases from J; junction bases left unmatched: 13. Germline CDR1 is MNHNS and CDR2 is SASEGT. DNA for the CDR3: TGTGCCAGCAGTGATGGGGTAGCGGGGCATACGGGTGAGCAGTTCTTC. This codes for CASSDGVAGHTGEQFF.

The chain recombines TRBV4-3 with TRBJ2-7; TRBD2 aligns across 12 bases. CDR1 LGHNA and CDR2 YSLEER come from the germline V gene. V lost 0 bases to trimming and J lost 0 bases; unmatched junction nucleotides: 3. CDR3 length: 17 residues. CDR3 region: CASSQDLAGGPSYEQYF. The CDR3 coding sequence is TGCGCCAGCAGCCAAGATCTAGCGGGGGGGCCCTCCTACGAGCAGTACTTC.

The chain has TRBV4-2 and TRBJ1-2; D is perhaps TRBD1 (6 bases). The ends were cut back, 5 bases at V and 3 bases at J, with 7 bases in the middle. This CDR3 spans 12 amino acids. Germline assignment: CDR1 LGHNA and CDR2 YNFKEQ. The CDR3 reads CASSRGYYGYTF. For the CDR3, the DNA is TGTGCCAGCAGCAGGGGGTACTATGGCTACACCTTC.

This clone was seen a few times. In nucleotides, the CDR3 is TGCGCCAGCAGTGATGAGGACAGGGCCGCTGAAGCTTTCTTT. Protein product: CASSDEDRAAEAFF. V usage is TRBV10-2 and J usage is TRBJ1-1, with 8 bases fitting TRBD1. CDR1 and CDR2 (germline): WSHSY, SAAADI. V gave up 3 bases and J gave up 6 bases; unmatched junction bases: 6. This CDR3 is built from 14 residues.

V usage is TRBV7-2 and J usage is TRBJ2-5, with a weak D call TRBD1 (6 bases). The CDR3 runs 13 residues. The germline CDR1 and CDR2 sequences are SGHTA and FQGNSA. Between the trimmed V and J ends, which lost 3 bases and 1 base, there was a span of 6 bases. The CDR3 region is CASSLDSQETQYF. In DNA form, the CDR3 reads TGTGCCAGCAGCTTGGACAGCCAAGAGACCCAGTACTTC.

This clone has just a few counts. The J gene is TRBJ1-1, the V gene TRBV9; D gene ambiguous. In germline, CDR1 is SGDLS, CDR2 YYNGEE. The V end was cut by 0 bases, the J end by 4 bases, with 7 bases between. This CDR3 comprises 13 residues. The CDR3 DNA sequence: TGTGCCAGCAGCGTAGGGCAGGTCACTGAAGCTTTCTTT. Protein: CASSVGQVTEAFF.

This chain links TRBV19 with TRBJ2-7, with D unclear. Trimming removed 7 bases at V and 5 bases at J, with 21 bases between. There are 15 residues in the CDR3. CDR1 and CDR2 from the germline V gene are LNHDA and SQIVND (reference sequence). This chain's CDR3 is CASNHPGTSGNEQYF. For the CDR3, the DNA is TGTGCCAGTAATCACCCCGGTACTTCAGGCAACGAGCAGTACTTC.